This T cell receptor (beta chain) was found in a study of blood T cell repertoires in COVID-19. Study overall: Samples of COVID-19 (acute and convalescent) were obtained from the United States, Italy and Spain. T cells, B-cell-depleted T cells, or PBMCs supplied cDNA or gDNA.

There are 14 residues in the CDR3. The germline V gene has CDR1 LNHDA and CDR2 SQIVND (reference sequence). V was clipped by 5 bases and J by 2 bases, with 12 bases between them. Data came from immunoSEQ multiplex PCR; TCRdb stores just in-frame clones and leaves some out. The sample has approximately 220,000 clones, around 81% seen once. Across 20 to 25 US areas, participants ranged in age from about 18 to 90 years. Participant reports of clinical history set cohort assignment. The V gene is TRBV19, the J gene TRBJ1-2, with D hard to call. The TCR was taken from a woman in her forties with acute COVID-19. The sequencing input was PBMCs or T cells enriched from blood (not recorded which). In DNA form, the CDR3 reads TGTGCCAGTAGTGGAGTTGAGCTCAACTATGGCTACACCTTC. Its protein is CASSGVELNYGYTF.